This entry describes one T cell receptor beta chain. What it binds is unknown. This specimen comes from a study of regulatory T cells. Whole-study results and caveats: In CD3G-deficient patients, conventional CD4+ T cells were enriched for hydrophobic CDR3 residues at positions 6 and 7.

The PCR used 52 TRBV and 13 TRBJ primers. The data were produced by immunoSEQ multiplex PCR, yet TCRdb's version contains in-frame clones alone and is incomplete. Seen here are 25,000 or so clones, over 75% observed once, and the top ten hold approximately 1.3%. Patients aged 2 to 39 years had fewer naive T cells. The germline CDR1 and CDR2 sequences are SEHNR and FQNEAQ (reference sequence). There are 16 residues in the CDR3. The V and J ends lost 3 bases and 1 base respectively, with 14 bases between them. The receptor was isolated from a child under 18 with CD3G deficiency. The rearrangement uses TRBV7-9 and TRBJ2-3, with D maybe TRBD2 (7 bases). Material for sequencing was conventional CD4+ T cells sorted from blood. The CDR3 region has the DNA TGTGCCAGCAGCTTGGGGGGGGCGCGTGGCACAGATACGCAGTATTTT. Its protein is CASSLGGARGTDTQYF.